This TCR beta chain was profiled in a study of control samples from healthy donors and cancer patients. Germline CDR1 reads MGHRA; CDR2 reads YSYEKL. The length of the CDR3 is 18 residues. V lost 0 bases and J lost 4; bases outside the gene matches: 12. This table comes from immunoSEQ multiplex PCR, and its TCRdb copy is limited to in-frame clones, with some not included. The sample has roughly 120,000 clones, approximately 93% seen once. What was sequenced was blood. This receptor was identified in a man between 25 and 39 years old in good health. The V call is TRBV4-1, the J call TRBJ2-1, with TRBD2 matching 7 bases. The CDR3 nucleotides read TGCGCCAGCAGCCAAGATGCCAGCGGGGAGAGTTTATACAATGAGCAGTTCTTC. This sequence encodes CASSQDASGESLYNEQFF.